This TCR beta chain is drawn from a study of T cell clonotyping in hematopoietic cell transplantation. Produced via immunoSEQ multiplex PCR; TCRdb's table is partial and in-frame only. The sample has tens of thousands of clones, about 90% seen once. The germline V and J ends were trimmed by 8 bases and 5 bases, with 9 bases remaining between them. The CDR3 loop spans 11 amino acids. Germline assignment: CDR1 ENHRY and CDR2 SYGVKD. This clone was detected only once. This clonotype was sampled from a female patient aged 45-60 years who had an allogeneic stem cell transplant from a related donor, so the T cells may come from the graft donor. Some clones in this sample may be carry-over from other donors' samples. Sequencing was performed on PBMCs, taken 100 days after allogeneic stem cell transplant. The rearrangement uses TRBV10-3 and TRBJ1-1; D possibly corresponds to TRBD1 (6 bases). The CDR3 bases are TGTGCCATCTTCACAGGGACTGAAGCTTTCTTT. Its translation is CAIFTGTEAFF.